Listed below are T cell receptor beta chains from one sample, sequenced in a study of CD8+ T cells in alopecia areata. TCRdb keeps only in-frame clones here, not all; method: immunoSEQ multiplex PCR. The table includes approximately 210,000 clones, around three fifths detected once. Sequenced here: CD4+ T cells sorted from blood, sampled around week 47, from a patient treated with tofacitinib. These receptors all stem from a human donor with alopecia areata. Both conserved end residues are part of each CDR3. Fields, in order: V gene, clone size, D gene, J gene, CDR3 protein, CDR3 DNA. The D gene is left open where the match is weak. Rows give clone size only sometimes, using once, few, many, or a class for an expanded clone.

V: TRBV23-1; size: .; D: .; J: TRBJ1-6; CDR3: CASSVVNSPLHF; DNA: TGCGCCAGCAGCGTAGTGAATTCACCCCTCCACTTT
V: TRBV5-6; size: .; D: .; J: TRBJ2-1; CDR3: CASSFLIISGAREQFF; DNA: TGTGCCAGCAGCTTTTTAATCATCTCGGGGGCTAGGGAGCAGTTCTTC
V: TRBV4-3; size: few; D: .; J: TRBJ2-2; CDR3: CASSQERGTGELFF; DNA: TGCGCCAGCAGCCAAGAACGGGGCACCGGGGAGCTGTTTTTT
V: TRBV9; size: .; D: .; J: TRBJ2-5; CDR3: CASSELGPADRTQETQYF; DNA: TGTGCCAGCAGCGAGCTAGGGCCAGCAGACAGGACACAAGAGACCCAGTACTTC
V: TRBV25-1; size: few; D: .; J: TRBJ2-7; CDR3: CASGDFYEQYF; DNA: TGTGCCAGCGGGGACTTTTACGAGCAGTACTTC
V: TRBV29-1; size: .; D: .; J: TRBJ2-5; CDR3: CSVIQVTQYF; DNA: TGCAGCGTTATTCAAGTGACCCAGTACTTC
V: TRBV9; size: few; D: .; J: TRBJ2-7; CDR3: CASSAGPGGEQYF; DNA: TGTGCCAGCAGCGCGGGACCCGGCGGCGAGCAGTACTTC
V: TRBV25-1; size: .; D: .; J: TRBJ1-1; CDR3: CASSLGWWDNAAFF; DNA: TGTGCCAGCAGTTTGGGATGGTGGGACAATGCCGCTTTCTTT
V: TRBV27; size: .; D: .; J: TRBJ1-2; CDR3: CASSLLAGNYGYTF; DNA: TGTGCCAGCAGTTTATTGGCTGGGAACTATGGCTACACCTTC
V: TRBV27; size: .; D: .; J: TRBJ1-2; CDR3: CASSSLQFYGYTF; DNA: TGTGCCAGCAGTTCACTCCAGTTCTATGGCTACACCTTC
V: TRBV29-1; size: few; D: TRBD1; J: TRBJ2-7; CDR3: CSVEARGVRDREAYEQYF; DNA: TGCAGCGTTGAAGCCCGGGGGGTCCGGGACAGGGAGGCCTACGAGCAGTACTTC
V: TRBV5-1; size: .; D: .; J: TRBJ1-1; CDR3: CASRQNMNTEAFF; DNA: TGCGCCAGCAGACAGAACATGAACACTGAAGCTTTCTTT
V: TRBV30; size: .; D: TRBD1; J: TRBJ2-1; CDR3: CAWSLDREQFF; DNA: TGTGCCTGGAGCTTGGACAGGGAGCAGTTCTTC
V: TRBV5-6; size: few; D: .; J: TRBJ2-7; CDR3: CASSRAYEQYF; DNA: TGTGCCAGCAGCAGGGCGTACGAGCAGTACTTC
V: TRBV7-2; size: few; D: .; J: TRBJ1-5; CDR3: CASSITSTGRHSNQPQHF; DNA: TGTGCCAGCAGCATTACCTCCACAGGGCGGCATAGCAATCAGCCCCAGCATTTT
V: TRBV5-1; size: .; D: TRBD2; J: TRBJ2-3; CDR3: CASSLPGLAVTDTQYF; DNA: TGCGCCAGCAGCTTACCGGGACTAGCGGTGACAGATACGCAGTATTTT
V: TRBV29-1; size: few; D: .; J: TRBJ1-2; CDR3: CSAKTRADYGYTF; DNA: TGCAGCGCCAAGACCAGGGCCGACTATGGCTACACCTTC
V: TRBV29-1; size: .; D: .; J: TRBJ1-2; CDR3: CSVVAGSNYGYTF; DNA: TGCAGCGTTGTTGCGGGATCTAACTATGGCTACACCTTC
V: TRBV7-2; size: few; D: .; J: TRBJ2-5; CDR3: CASSRKETQYF; DNA: TGTGCCAGCAGTCGTAAAGAGACCCAGTACTTC
V: TRBV25-1; size: .; D: .; J: TRBJ1-6; CDR3: CASSATDYNSPLHF; DNA: TGTGCCAGCAGTGCGACAGACTATAATTCACCCCTCCACTTT
V: TRBV25-1; size: .; D: .; J: TRBJ1-1; CDR3: CASGASMNTEAFF; DNA: TGTGCCAGCGGAGCATCCATGAACACTGAAGCTTTCTTT
V: TRBV19; size: .; D: .; J: TRBJ1-2; CDR3: CASRMVNYGYTF; DNA: TGTGCCAGTAGAATGGTTAACTATGGCTACACCTTC
V: TRBV5-1; size: few; D: TRBD1; J: TRBJ2-7; CDR3: CASSLLGTAAYEQYF; DNA: TGCGCCAGCAGCTTGTTGGGGACAGCTGCCTACGAGCAGTACTTC
V: TRBV10-3; size: .; D: TRBD1; J: TRBJ2-6; CDR3: CAMGQGSSGANVLTF; DNA: TGTGCCATGGGACAGGGAAGCTCTGGGGCCAACGTCCTGACTTTC
V: TRBV15; size: .; D: .; J: TRBJ2-5; CDR3: CATSRVSDRSQETQYF; DNA: TGTGCCACCAGCAGGGTCTCCGACAGATCCCAAGAGACCCAGTACTTC
V: TRBV10-3; size: .; D: .; J: TRBJ1-2; CDR3: CATSLQANYGYTF; DNA: TGTGCCACCTCCCTCCAAGCTAACTATGGCTACACCTTC
V: TRBV29-1; size: .; D: .; J: TRBJ2-4; CDR3: CSVVGRLAKNIQYF; DNA: TGCAGCGTTGTGGGTCGGCTAGCCAAAAACATTCAGTACTTC
V: TRBV7-3; size: few; D: .; J: TRBJ2-3; CDR3: CASSLIAKDTDTQYF; DNA: TGTGCCAGCAGCTTAATTGCGAAGGACACAGATACGCAGTATTTT
V: TRBV10-2; size: .; D: .; J: TRBJ2-2; CDR3: CASKAGQTQTGELFF; DNA: TGCGCCAGCAAGGCGGGACAGACTCAGACCGGGGAGCTGTTTTTT
V: TRBV30; size: .; D: .; J: TRBJ1-1; CDR3: CAWTFANTEAFF; DNA: TGTGCCTGGACTTTCGCGAACACTGAAGCTTTCTTT
V: TRBV29-1; size: .; D: TRBD1; J: TRBJ1-1; CDR3: CSVRQGGENTEAFF; DNA: TGCAGCGTGAGACAGGGGGGTGAGAACACTGAAGCTTTCTTT
V: TRBV30; size: .; D: .; J: TRBJ1-2; CDR3: CAWSYIGGHGYTF; DNA: TGTGCCTGGAGCTATATTGGCGGCCATGGCTACACCTTC
V: TRBV4-3; size: .; D: TRBD2; J: TRBJ2-2; CDR3: CASSQEVSGGPAGELFF; DNA: TGCGCCAGCAGCCAAGAAGTTAGCGGGGGGCCTGCCGGGGAGCTGTTTTTT
V: TRBV6-1; size: few; D: .; J: TRBJ2-1; CDR3: CASSEVSYNEQFF; DNA: TGTGCCAGCAGTGAAGTCTCCTACAATGAGCAGTTCTTC
V: TRBV6-1; size: .; D: .; J: TRBJ2-2; CDR3: CASSERMGLTGELFF; DNA: TGTGCCAGCAGTGAAAGAATGGGGTTGACCGGGGAGCTGTTTTTT
V: TRBV5-4; size: .; D: .; J: TRBJ2-1; CDR3: CASSFRTGNNEQFF; DNA: TGTGCCAGCAGCTTTCGAACAGGCAACAATGAGCAGTTCTTC
V: TRBV29-1; size: .; D: .; J: TRBJ1-2; CDR3: CSGTGSNYGYTF; DNA: TGCAGCGGCACAGGATCTAACTATGGCTACACCTTC
V: TRBV30; size: .; D: TRBD2; J: TRBJ2-1; CDR3: CACLSGAYNEQFF; DNA: TGTGCCTGCTTAAGCGGGGCCTACAATGAGCAGTTCTTC
V: TRBV7-9; size: .; D: .; J: TRBJ2-3; CDR3: CASSLSTVTDTQYF; DNA: TGTGCCAGCAGCTTATCAACAGTCACAGATACGCAGTATTTT
V: TRBV25-1; size: few; D: .; J: TRBJ2-7; CDR3: CASSGQYQGEQYF; DNA: TGTGCCAGCAGTGGCCAATACCAAGGGGAGCAGTACTTC
V: TRBV18; size: .; D: .; J: TRBJ2-2; CDR3: CASSPQWSNTGELFF; DNA: TGTGCCAGCTCACCACAGTGGTCGAACACCGGGGAGCTGTTTTTT
V: TRBV14; size: .; D: .; J: TRBJ2-2; CDR3: CASSHTVTGELFF; DNA: TGTGCCAGCAGCCATACCGTCACCGGGGAGCTGTTTTTT
V: TRBV29-1; size: .; D: .; J: TRBJ2-3; CDR3: CSVDPADDTQYF; DNA: TGCAGCGTTGACCCGGCAGATGATACGCAGTATTTT
V: TRBV18; size: .; D: TRBD1; J: TRBJ1-1; CDR3: CASSPPVGQGVNTEAFF; DNA: TGTGCCAGCTCACCACCCGTGGGGCAGGGGGTCAACACTGAAGCTTTCTTT
V: TRBV6-5; size: .; D: .; J: TRBJ1-6; CDR3: CASSTQGLLDSPLHF; DNA: TGTGCCAGCAGTACCCAGGGTCTTTTAGATTCACCCCTCCACTTT
V: TRBV4-3; size: few; D: .; J: TRBJ2-7; CDR3: CASSQDFTASSYEQYF; DNA: TGCGCCAGCAGCCAAGATTTTACAGCGAGCTCCTACGAGCAGTACTTC
V: TRBV5-6; size: .; D: .; J: TRBJ2-5; CDR3: CASSLVGETQYF; DNA: TGTGCCAGCAGCTTGGTCGGGGAGACCCAGTACTTC
V: TRBV5-1; size: .; D: .; J: TRBJ1-2; CDR3: CASSLAGEEGYTF; DNA: TGCGCCAGCAGCTTGGCCGGGGAGGAGGGCTACACCTTC
V: TRBV30; size: once; D: .; J: TRBJ1-3; CDR3: CASTLEAGGNTIYF; DNA: TGTGCCTCCACCCTCGAGGCAGGGGGAAACACCATATATTTT
V: TRBV30; size: .; D: TRBD1; J: TRBJ1-5; CDR3: CAWAPGTVNQPQHF; DNA: TGTGCCTGGGCACCAGGGACAGTAAATCAGCCCCAGCATTTT
V: TRBV5-1; size: .; D: .; J: TRBJ1-2; CDR3: CASSGNPDSMRYGYTF; DNA: TGCGCCAGCAGCGGAAATCCGGACAGTATGAGATATGGCTACACCTTC
V: TRBV5-1; size: few; D: TRBD1; J: TRBJ2-7; CDR3: CASSLALPGANRGSTYEQYF; DNA: TGCGCCAGCAGCTTGGCCCTCCCTGGGGCGAACAGGGGGAGTACCTACGAGCAGTACTTC
V: TRBV5-6; size: few; D: TRBD1; J: TRBJ1-5; CDR3: CASSLTADRGNQPQHF; DNA: TGTGCCAGCAGCTTGACCGCTGACAGGGGCAATCAGCCCCAGCATTTT
V: TRBV30; size: .; D: .; J: TRBJ1-2; CDR3: CAWKASGLRNYGYTF; DNA: TGTGCCTGGAAGGCATCAGGACTGAGAAACTATGGCTACACCTTC
V: TRBV30; size: few; D: TRBD2; J: TRBJ2-1; CDR3: CAWSGLAGTEQFF; DNA: TGTGCCTGGAGTGGACTAGCGGGGACTGAGCAGTTCTTC